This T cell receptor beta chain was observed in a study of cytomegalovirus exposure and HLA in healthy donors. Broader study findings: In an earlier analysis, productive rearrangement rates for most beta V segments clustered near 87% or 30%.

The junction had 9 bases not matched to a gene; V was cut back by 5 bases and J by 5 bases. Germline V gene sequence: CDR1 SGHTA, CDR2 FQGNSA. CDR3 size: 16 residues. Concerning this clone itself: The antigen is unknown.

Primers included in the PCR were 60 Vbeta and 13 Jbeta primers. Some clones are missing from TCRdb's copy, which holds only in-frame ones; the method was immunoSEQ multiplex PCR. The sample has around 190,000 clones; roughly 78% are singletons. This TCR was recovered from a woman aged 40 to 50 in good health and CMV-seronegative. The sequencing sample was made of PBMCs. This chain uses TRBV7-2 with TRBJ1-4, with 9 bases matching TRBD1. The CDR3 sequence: CASSPRQGQGNEKLFF. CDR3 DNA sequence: TGTGCCAGCAGCCCAAGGCAGGGACAGGGAAATGAAAAACTGTTTTTT.